The 20 T cell receptor beta chains below were found in one sample sequenced in a study of follicular helper T cells after annual influenza vaccination. The time point was: 2014-2015 season, pre-vaccination. Profiling relied on immunoSEQ multiplex PCR, and the TCRdb table lists in-frame clones only, not all of them. In the table there are fewer than 30,000 clones, 80% to 90% of which are singletons. Source: CXCR5+ CD38- circulating T follicular helper cells from blood, taken on the day of influenza vaccination. Noted subset: circulating Tfh, non-naive CD4+CXCR5+PD-1+ (ICOS+CD38+ or ICOS-CD38-). All receptors come from an adult who received the influenza vaccine.

The chain couples TRBV7-3 to TRBJ1-1, with TRBD1 as a possible D gene (5 bases). The CDR3 totals 14 residues. Germline CDR1 reads SGHTA; CDR2 reads FQGTGA. Between the trimmed V and J ends, which lost 6 bases and 1 base, there was a span of 12 bases. Here the CDR3 reads CASSPVQGNTEAFF. The DNA of the CDR3 is TGTGCCAGCAGTCCAGTTCAGGGGAACACTGAAGCTTTCTTT.

The V gene is TRBV6-1, the J gene TRBJ2-3, with 8 bases that match TRBD2. Germline loops: CDR1 MNHNS, CDR2 SASEGT. The CDR3 covers 15 residues. V lost 3 bases, J lost 5 bases, and 7 bases stayed unmatched. The CDR3 coding sequence is TGTGCCAGCAGTGAGAGAGCGGGAGTTAAAGATACGCAGTATTTT. It translates to CASSERAGVKDTQYF.

This rearrangement joins TRBV7-9 to TRBJ1-2, with 7 positions matching TRBD1. With V trimmed by 5 bases and J by 4 bases, 22 bases remained unmatched. The CDR3 covers 19 residues. The V gene's germline CDR1 is SEHNR and CDR2 FQNEAQ (reference sequence). The CDR3 sequence: CASSPRRGQGGHEGYGYTF. CDR3 sequence (DNA): TGTGCCAGCAGCCCAAGGAGGGGGCAGGGAGGCCACGAAGGCTATGGCTACACCTTC.

The rearrangement links TRBV7-9 to TRBJ2-1; 7 bases are shared with TRBD2. Germline V lookup: CDR1 SEHNR, CDR2 FQNEAQ (reference sequence). The CDR3 extends over 17 amino acids. J lost 14 bases, V lost 5 bases, and 24 bases had no gene match. CDR3 nucleotides: TGTGCCAGCAGCACTGGATTGCGGCGGGAGAACCCAATAGGCGAGTTCTTC. The encoded protein is CASSTGLRRENPIGEFF.

The CDR3 sequence: CASSSTGRNQETQYF. The CDR3 DNA reads TGCGCCAGCAGCTCCACGGGGAGAAACCAAGAGACCCAGTACTTC. V and J are TRBV5-1 and TRBJ2-5; D might be TRBD2 (5 bases). There are 15 residues in the CDR3. Trimming cost V 3 bases and J 0 bases, with 12 bases left between them. The germline gives CDR1 SGHRS, CDR2 YFSETQ.

The rearrangement links TRBV2 to TRBJ2-6; D is perhaps TRBD1 (5 bases). The CDR3 has 15 amino acids. CDR1 is SNHLY and CDR2 is FYNNEI in the germline V gene. Trimming took 8 bases from V and 2 from J, leaving 13 bases between them. CDR3 sequence (DNA): TGTGCCAGCGTAAACCAGGGAACTGGGGCCAACGTCCTGACTTTC. Encoded protein: CASVNQGTGANVLTF.

The chain has TRBV7-2 and TRBJ2-5; D perhaps matches TRBD2 (6 bases). TRBJ2-7 matches the DNA end more closely, so the J call is doubtful. The CDR3 consists of 13 residues. Germline V lookup: CDR1 SGHTA, CDR2 FQGNSA. The CDR3 is CASGGKNSYEQYF. The CDR3 DNA follows: TGTGCCAGCGGGGGGAAGAACTCCTACGAGCAGTACTTC.

J is TRBJ1-1 and V is TRBV5-1; TRBD1 matches 8 bases. The junction had 8 bases not matched to a gene; V was cut back by 3 bases and J by 1 base. CDR3 length equals 16 residues. In germline, CDR1 is SGHRS, CDR2 YFSETQ. The DNA for the CDR3 is TGCGCCAGCAGCTCCCACAGGGGGGTGGGGAACACTGAAGCTTTCTTT. Translated: CASSSHRGVGNTEAFF. The whole variable domain, remainder taken from reference TRBV5-1 and TRBJ1-1, is KAGVTQTPRYLIKTRGQQVTLSCSPISGHRSVSWYQQTPGQGLQFLFEYFSETQRNKGNFPGRFSGRQFSNSRSEMNVSTLELGDSALYLCASSSHRGVGNTEAFFGQGTRLTVV.

The gene calls are TRBV19 and TRBJ2-1; 8 bases are shared with TRBD2. Losses at the gene ends were 6 bases for V and 7 bases for J; bases not matched to a gene: 2. Germline V gives CDR1 LNHDA, CDR2 SQIVND (reference sequence). The CDR3 runs 12 residues. The CDR3 reads CASRASGNEQFF. The CDR3 region has the DNA TGTGCCAGTAGGGCTAGCGGGAATGAGCAGTTCTTC. Looking up the rest from reference TRBV19 and TRBJ2-1 gives the full variable domain: DGGITQSPKYLFRKEGQNVTLSCEQNLNHDAMYWYRQDPGQGLRLIYYSQIVNDFQKGDIAEGYSVSREKKESFPLTVTSAQKNPTAFYLCASRASGNEQFFGPGTRLTVL.

V is TRBV11-2 and J is TRBJ2-1; D is undetermined. This CDR3 has 16 amino acids. V was shortened by 0 bases and J by 0 bases, with 9 bases between the two germline ends. Per the germline V gene, CDR1 is SGHAT and CDR2 is FQNNGV. The CDR3 region has the DNA TGTGCCAGCAGCTTAGATCTAAGCCGCTCCTACAATGAGCAGTTCTTC. It is translated as CASSLDLSRSYNEQFF.

CDR3 coding DNA: TGTGCCGGTTCCGAGGGCGGGGGAAAACTGTTTTTT. As protein: CAGSEGGGKLFF. The chain recombines TRBV30 with TRBJ1-4, with a tentative D call TRBD1 (5 bases). Germline lookup yields CDR1 GTSNPN and CDR2 SVGIG (reference sequence). The CDR3 runs 12 residues. The V and J ends lost 8 bases and 10 bases respectively, with 17 bases between them.

The rearrangement uses TRBV11-2 and TRBJ1-2; 7 bases are a match to TRBD1. J was trimmed by 3 bases and V by 5 bases; bases with no gene match: 6. This CDR3 comprises 14 residues. Germline V CDR1 and CDR2: SGHAT, FQNNGV. The CDR3 loop is CASSMTGTDYGYTF. In DNA form, the CDR3 reads TGTGCCAGCAGCATGACAGGGACCGACTATGGCTACACCTTC.

The genes are TRBV5-1 and TRBJ2-1, with a tentative D call TRBD1 (6 bases). The V and J ends lost 3 bases and 7 bases respectively, with 11 bases between them. The CDR3 extends over 13 amino acids. The V gene's germline CDR1 is SGHRS and CDR2 YFSETQ. The DNA for the CDR3 is TGCGCCAGCAGCTACCTCGGACAGAATGAGCAGTTCTTC. It encodes CASSYLGQNEQFF.

Turning to this clone: A junction end diverges from the germline sequence, so it may reflect a read error. The chain joins TRBV10-3 to TRBJ2-3, with D possibly TRBD2 on 6 matching bases. The V gene's germline CDR1 is ENHRY and CDR2 SYGVKD. This CDR3 is built from 16 residues. The CDR3 nucleotides read TGTGCCACCAGTCCCCTTCTGGCGGGGACTGGCGATACGCAGTATTTT. Residues: CATSPLLAGTGDTQYF.

The chain links TRBV4-2 to TRBJ1-1, with D possibly being TRBD1 (5 bases). CDR1 LGHNA and CDR2 YNFKEQ come from the germline V gene. With 6 bases removed from V and 0 bases from J, the gap between germline ends came to 11 bases. The CDR3 extends over 14 amino acids. The CDR3 region has the DNA TGTGCCAGCAGTGGGGGAGGTATGAACACTGAAGCTTTCTTT. Translated: CASSGGGMNTEAFF.

V and J are TRBV18 and TRBJ2-2, with 7 bases that match TRBD1. The germline V gene has CDR1 KGHSH and CDR2 LQKENI. The V and J ends lost 3 bases and 2 bases, in that order; junction bases with no gene match: 3. The CDR3 has 15 amino acids. This CDR3 reads CASSPRQGNTGELFF. As DNA, the CDR3 is TGTGCCAGCTCACCTAGACAGGGAAACACCGGGGAGCTGTTTTTT.

The gene calls are TRBV9 and TRBJ1-1; D not certain. CDR1 SGDLS and CDR2 YYNGEE come from the germline V gene. V gave up 0 bases and J gave up 1 base, with 10 bases separating them. This CDR3 is 15 amino acids long. The CDR3 DNA reads as TGTGCCAGCAGCGTAGGAGGGCCAGCGAACACTGAAGCTTTCTTT. It codes for CASSVGGPANTEAFF. Supplemented by reference TRBV9 and TRBJ1-1, the full variable domain reads DSGVTQTPKHLITATGQRVTLRCSPRSGDLSVYWYQQSLDQGLQFLIQYYNGEERAKGNILERFSAQQFPDLHSELNLSSLELGDSALYFCASSVGGPANTEAFFGQGTRLTVV.

The count of this clone is one. V and J are TRBV5-1 and TRBJ2-5, with a weak D call TRBD2 (5 bases). The length of the CDR3 is 12 residues. Trimming shortened V by 0 bases and J by 5 bases, and 5 bases separated the two germline ends. CDR1 and CDR2 (germline): SGHRS, YFSETQ. The CDR3 loop reads CASSLAGETQYF. The DNA of the CDR3 is TGCGCCAGCAGCTTGGCGGGGGAGACCCAGTACTTC.

The CDR3 DNA reads TGTGCCAGCAGCTCCCGACTAGCGGGGTTACAAGAGACCCAGTACTTC. Encoded protein: CASSSRLAGLQETQYF. V and J are TRBV11-1 and TRBJ2-5; 11 nucleotides line up with TRBD2. This CDR3 spans 16 amino acids. The germline V gene encodes CDR1 SGHAT and CDR2 FQDESV (reference sequence). V lost 4 bases, J lost 2 bases, and 6 bases stayed unmatched.

The genes are TRBV19 and TRBJ1-1; D perhaps matches TRBD1 (5 bases). This CDR3 has 13 residues. Germline V gene lookup returns CDR1 LNHDA and CDR2 SQIVND (reference sequence). The V end was cut by 4 bases, the J end by 1 base, with 7 bases between. The CDR3 spells CASSSQGNTEAFF. CDR3 DNA: TGTGCCAGTAGTAGCCAGGGGAACACTGAAGCTTTCTTT.